This TCR beta chain was identified in a study of human T cells and chemical hapten exposure. As the library was built, unique molecular identifiers were attached to individual cDNA molecules. Authors' analysis steps: Sample TCR totals centred on a median of around 95,000, ranging roughly 23,224 to 690,600. TCRdb re-called the RACE reads through MiXCR, storing one row per CDR3 protein. It is TCRdb's table, rather than the study itself, that gives the V and J calls and clone size. The sample shows approximately 79,000 distinct CDR3 sequences, roughly 8.6% of them seen only once. This sample's time point: healthy volunteer bleed at 6 weeks. Unfractionated whole blood was the source from which total RNA was extracted. This clonotype was seen a few times. Sequencing input: whole blood. This sequence was found in a male donor in good health. Some clones in this sample may be carry-over from other donors' samples.

The chain's CDR3 is CASSPPGQGLTEAFF. CDR3 bases: TGTGCCAGCAGTCCTCCGGGACAGGGATTAACTGAAGCTTTCTTT. V and J are TRBV28 and TRBJ1-1; 9 bases fit TRBD1. Germline V lookup: CDR1 MDHEN, CDR2 SYDVKM. V shed 5 bases, J shed 5 bases, and the junction held 9 bases outside the gene matches. The CDR3 runs to 15 residues.